These 16 T cell receptor beta chains were sequenced from one sample in a study of beta chain features in type 1 diabetes. Expressed TCRB transcripts were sequenced after all isolated RNA was converted to cDNA. Only in-frame clones appear in the TCRdb table, and some are missing; sequencing was by immunoSEQ multiplex PCR. The table lists roughly 250,000 clones, over 7.5% of them singletons. Sequenced: naive CD4+ T cells from blood. The receptors stem from a young woman in good health.

J is TRBJ1-1 and V is TRBV5-1; 8 nucleotides align to TRBD1. The CDR3 is made up of 16 amino acids. V shed 0 bases, J shed 4 bases, and the junction held 8 bases outside the gene matches. CDR1 is SGHRS and CDR2 is YFSETQ in the germline V gene. CDR3 residues: CASSLASGGGITEAFF. CDR3 in DNA: TGCGCCAGCAGCTTGGCCTCAGGGGGCGGAATCACTGAAGCTTTCTTT.

This clone has more than one count but fewer than ten. The genes are TRBV6-1 and TRBJ2-3; the D gene is possibly TRBD1 (5 bases). Trimming cost V 5 bases and J 2 bases, with 8 bases left between them. The CDR3 totals 13 residues. CDR1 MNHNS and CDR2 SASEGT come from the germline V gene. The CDR3 DNA reads as TGTGCCAGCAGTATAGGGGCCACAGATACGCAGTATTTT. As protein: CASSIGATDTQYF.

In this sample, this clone turned up a few times. J is TRBJ1-2 and V is TRBV30; D may be TRBD1 (6 bases). Germline V lookup: CDR1 GTSNPN, CDR2 SVGIG (reference sequence). This CDR3 is 12 amino acids long. The germline V and J ends were trimmed by 5 bases and 1 base, with 8 bases remaining between them. DNA of the CDR3: TGTGCCTGGGAACAGGGTAACTATGGCTACACCTTC. It is translated as CAWEQGNYGYTF.

This clone has more than one count but fewer than ten. The chain uses TRBV18 and TRBJ2-6; 12 bases are shared with TRBD2. The CDR3 totals 18 residues. V lost 6 bases and J lost 2; bases outside the gene matches: 8. Germline CDR1 is KGHSH and CDR2 is LQKENI. The CDR3 region has the DNA TGTGCCAGCTCCCCGACTAGCGGGAGAATAGCTGGGGCCAACGTCCTGACTTTC. Residues: CASSPTSGRIAGANVLTF.

V usage is TRBV6-1 and J usage is TRBJ2-7; 9 bases match TRBD1. The CDR3 loop spans 16 amino acids. The V gene's germline CDR1 is MNHNS and CDR2 SASEGT. V shed 1 base, J shed 3 bases, and the junction held 7 bases outside the gene matches. CDR3 residues: CASSEGGGQGLYEQYF. The CDR3 region has the DNA TGTGCCAGCAGTGAAGGTGGGGGACAGGGACTCTACGAGCAGTACTTC.

V gene TRBV5-1 combines with J gene TRBJ1-4; 10 bases match TRBD1. The V gene end was trimmed by 0 bases and the J gene end by 8 bases; junction bases not matched to a gene: 4. The CDR3 loop spans 15 amino acids. Germline-derived CDR1 and CDR2 are SGHRS and YFSETQ. CDR3 amino acids: CASSLERTGGEKLFF. The CDR3 bases are TGCGCCAGCAGCTTGGAACGGACAGGGGGGGAAAAACTGTTTTTT.

With regard to this clone: At the DNA level, this CDR3 is encoded by other sequences in the same sample as well. The genes are TRBV19 and TRBJ1-5; D gene uncertain. Germline V lookup: CDR1 LNHDA, CDR2 SQIVND (reference sequence). V was cut by 2 bases and J by 2 bases, with 4 bases left in between. The CDR3 length is 13 residues. DNA of the CDR3: TGTGCCAGTAGTATACCAGGCAATCAGCCCCAGCATTTT. Its protein product is CASSIPGNQPQHF.

This clone was seen a few times. V is TRBV7-2 and J is TRBJ2-7; 10 positions agree with TRBD1. The CDR3 length is 16 residues. In germline, CDR1 is SGHTA, CDR2 FQGNSA. The V segment lost 0 bases and the J segment 1 base; nucleotides outside the gene matches: 3. CDR3 protein: CASSLAGTGASYEQYF. DNA for the CDR3: TGTGCCAGCAGCTTAGCTGGGACAGGGGCATCCTACGAGCAGTACTTC.

This clone was counted a few times. This chain connects TRBV5-1 to TRBJ1-1; 7 bases align to TRBD1. The V segment lost 5 bases and the J segment 1 base; nucleotides outside the gene matches: 2. Germline CDR1 SGHRS, CDR2 YFSETQ. This CDR3 has 13 residues. The CDR3: CASSTGANTEAFF. CDR3 in DNA: TGCGCCAGCAGTACAGGGGCGAACACTGAAGCTTTCTTT.

The chain recombines TRBV7-6 with TRBJ1-1, with D maybe TRBD1 (6 bases). V gave up 5 bases and J gave up 0 bases, with 10 bases separating them. The germline gives CDR1 SGHVS, CDR2 FNYEAQ. This CDR3 comprises 14 residues. In DNA form, the CDR3 reads TGTGCCAGCAGCGTGAGACAGGTGAACACTGAAGCTTTCTTT. This gives the protein CASSVRQVNTEAFF.

This clone has more than one count but fewer than ten. A read error may account for a junction end that differs from germline. The chain couples TRBV25-1 to TRBJ2-7; 7 bases are a match to TRBD1. Germline lookup yields CDR1 MGHDK and CDR2 SYGVNS. CDR3 length: 12 residues. CDR3 sequence: CASSETTGRLDF. The CDR3 DNA reads as TGTGCCAGCAGTGAGACGACAGGGCGTTTAGACTTC.

Only a few counts were recorded for this clone. The chain recombines TRBV2 with TRBJ2-1; possible D gene TRBD2, 5 bases. This CDR3 region has 17 residues. V lost 10 bases to trimming and J lost 5 bases, with 27 bases between them. Germline V gene data show CDR1 as SNHLY and CDR2 as FYNNEI. CDR3 nucleotides: TGTGCCATCCCGCCGGGGAAGAACGGCATTAGTAACAATGAGCAGTTCTTC. It codes for CAIPPGKNGISNNEQFF.

This clone was counted a few times. The chain couples TRBV28 to TRBJ1-5, with TRBD1 matching 8 bases. V trimming: 4 bases; J trimming: 0 bases; junction bases outside the gene matches: 5. Germline loops: CDR1 MDHEN, CDR2 SYDVKM. This CDR3 spans 16 amino acids. The CDR3 is CASSSQGDFSNQPQHF. The CDR3 coding sequence is TGTGCCAGCAGTTCACAGGGGGACTTTAGCAATCAGCCCCAGCATTTT.

The chain has TRBV9 and TRBJ1-1, with a possible D match to TRBD1 (5 bases). Germline CDR1 is SGDLS and CDR2 is YYNGEE. CDR3 length: 16 amino acids. V was trimmed by 0 bases and J by 4 bases, leaving 16 bases between them. CDR3 sequence: CASSVGVPPGPTEAFF. CDR3 in DNA: TGTGCCAGCAGCGTAGGTGTCCCGCCAGGGCCCACTGAAGCTTTCTTT.

Only a few counts were recorded for this clone. This chain joins TRBV5-6 and TRBJ1-2; D might be TRBD1 (6 bases). Deletions cut 4 bases from V and 7 bases from J, with 17 bases between. Germline CDR1 reads SGHDT; CDR2 reads YYEEEE. This CDR3 contains 14 residues. The CDR3 DNA reads as TGTGCCAGCAGCGTAGGACAGTCGGGGTCTGGCTACACCTTC. Residues: CASSVGQSGSGYTF.

The genes are TRBV14 and TRBJ2-1; 10 bases match TRBD2. Trimming removed 0 bases from V and 12 bases from J; junction bases left unmatched: 5. CDR3 size: 14 residues. Germline loops: CDR1 SGHDN, CDR2 FVKESK. CDR3 amino acids: CASSQDRVAGGQFF. The DNA for the CDR3 is TGTGCCAGCAGCCAAGATAGAGTAGCGGGAGGGCAGTTCTTC.